Presented here are 15 T cell receptor beta chains from one specimen sequenced in a study of early T cells in non-severe SARS-CoV-2 infection. TCRdb recomputed calls from the 5' RACE reads with MiXCR, one row per CDR3 protein. The repertoire holds 55,000 to 80,000 distinct CDR3 sequences, with about an eighth as singletons. The source material was whole blood. These receptors were collected from an adult who was a healthcare worker with PCR-confirmed SARS-CoV-2 infection or an uninfected control (not recorded which).

CDR3 amino acids: CASSKGPGKTQYF. The DNA for the CDR3 is TGTGCCAGCAGCAAGGGACCTGGGAAGACCCAGTACTTC. The chain combines TRBV13 with TRBJ2-5; the D call may be TRBD1 or TRBD2 (5 bases each). From germline, CDR1 is PRHDT and CDR2 FYEKMQ (reference sequence). With 5 bases removed from V and 6 bases from J, the gap between germline ends came to 13 bases. The CDR3 runs 13 residues.

This clonotype has only a few counts. This chain joins TRBV10-3 and TRBJ2-7, with 11 bases lining up with TRBD2. Unmatched junction bases numbered 2, after V lost 2 bases and J lost 2 bases. Germline lookup yields CDR1 ENHRY and CDR2 SYGVKD. This CDR3 has 15 residues. CDR3 protein: CAISEGTSGPYEQYF. The CDR3 DNA is TGTGCCATCAGTGAGGGGACTAGCGGACCCTACGAGCAGTACTTC.

The CDR3 loop reads CATSDAGAEADTQYF. The CDR3 DNA reads as TGTGCCACCAGTGATGCTGGGGCGGAGGCAGATACGCAGTATTTT. The chain employs TRBV24-1 and TRBJ2-3; D tentatively fits TRBD1 or TRBD2 (5 bases each). Germline V CDR1 and CDR2: KGHDR, SFDVKD. The CDR3 is made up of 15 amino acids. V dropped 3 bases and J dropped 4 bases, with 13 bases sitting between them.

Ten or more counts support this clonotype. The chain joins TRBV6-2 or TRBV6-3 to TRBJ1-5; the D gene is possibly TRBD1 (5 bases). With 8 bases removed from V and 5 bases from J, the gap between germline ends came to 13 bases. Germline lookup yields CDR1 MNHEY and CDR2 SVGEGT. CDR3 length: 13 amino acids. CDR3 residues: CASCAGLYQPQHF. The DNA for the CDR3 is TGTGCCAGCTGCGCAGGGCTTTATCAGCCCCAGCATTTT.

The rearrangement uses TRBV3-1 and TRBJ2-6; 7 bases are shared with TRBD2. The CDR3 length is 16 residues. Losses at the gene ends were 3 bases for V and 0 bases for J; bases not matched to a gene: 2. Germline V gene sequence: CDR1 LGHDT, CDR2 YNNKEL (reference sequence). The CDR3 is CASSHRTSSGANVLTF. CDR3 sequence (DNA): TGTGCCAGCAGCCATAGGACTAGCTCTGGGGCCAACGTCCTGACTTTC.

This clonotype was found a few times. V is TRBV11-2 and J is TRBJ2-3, with D possibly matching TRBD2 (5 bases). Germline values: CDR1 SGHAT, CDR2 FQNNGV. The CDR3 has 13 residues. Trimming took off 4 bases at V and 6 bases at J, with 11 bases between the two ends. CDR3 residues: CASSSIRGDTQYF. The DNA of the CDR3 is TGTGCCAGCAGCTCCATAAGAGGGGATACGCAGTATTTT.

The chain recombines TRBV11-3 with TRBJ2-1, with 13 bases aligning to TRBD2. Germline V CDR1 and CDR2: SGHNT, YENEEA. The CDR3 runs to 17 residues. The ends lost 3 bases at V and 12 bases at J; junction bases unmatched: 14. Here the CDR3 DNA reads TGTGCCAGCAGCTTGAGCCAAGGACTAGCGGGAGATCACTGGCAGTTCTTC. It translates to CASSLSQGLAGDHWQFF.

This clonotype was counted a few times. The chain joins TRBV12-3 or TRBV12-4 to TRBJ2-1; 10 nucleotides line up with TRBD2. The V gene end was trimmed by 7 bases and the J gene end by 4 bases; junction bases not matched to a gene: 7. This CDR3 comprises 15 residues. CDR3 region: CASTPGLAVYNEQFF. CDR3 in DNA: TGTGCCAGCACCCCTGGACTAGCGGTTTACAATGAGCAGTTCTTC.

This clonotype was recorded a few times. The rearrangement links TRBV3-1 to TRBJ1-5, with 7 bases that match TRBD1. CDR3 size: 13 residues. Germline CDR1 and CDR2: LGHDT and YNNKEL (reference sequence). V was pared by 1 base and J by 11 bases, with 5 bases of the junction left unmatched. CDR3 nucleotides: TGTGCCAGCAGCCAAGGACAGGGCCAAGCCCAGCATTTT. Translated, it gives CASSQGQGQAQHF.

This clonotype was counted at least ten times. The chain is built from TRBV11-3 and TRBJ1-3; no clear D. V lost 3 bases and J 4 bases, leaving 16 bases between the germline ends. The CDR3 is made up of 16 amino acids. Germline CDR1 reads SGHNT; CDR2 reads YENEEA. Written as DNA, the CDR3 is TGTGCCAGCAGCTTTGGTAGGGAGTCGTCGGGAAACACCATATATTTT. Translated, it gives CASSFGRESSGNTIYF.

This clonotype was picked up many times. The V call is TRBV12-3 or TRBV12-4, the J call TRBJ1-1; D unclear. With 3 bases removed from V and 3 bases from J, the gap between germline ends came to 5 bases. The CDR3 consists of 12 residues. The CDR3: CASSFRYTEAFF. CDR3 sequence (DNA): TGTGCCAGCAGTTTCAGATACACTGAAGCTTTCTTT.

This sequence joins TRBV7-3 and TRBJ2-1; 10 bases agree with TRBD1. Germline CDR1 and CDR2: SGHTA and FQGTGA. This CDR3 region has 18 residues. After removal of 2 bases from V and 7 bases from J, the junction contained 14 bases not matched to a gene. The DNA for the CDR3 is TGTGCCAGCAGCTTACGTTCCTCCGGGACAGGGGCGCGGAATGAGCAGTTCTTC. It specifies CASSLRSSGTGARNEQFF.

The chain links TRBV5-1 to TRBJ2-2; D is tentatively TRBD1 or TRBD2 (6 bases each). The ends were cut back, 4 bases at V and 5 bases at J, with 12 bases in the middle. CDR1 and CDR2 from the germline V gene are SGHRS and YFSETQ. The CDR3 runs 14 residues. The CDR3 DNA sequence: TGCGCCAGCAGCCCGGGGGCAGGGACCGGGGAGCTGTTTTTT. The encoded protein is CASSPGAGTGELFF.

The J gene is TRBJ1-1, the V gene TRBV18; 8 positions match TRBD1. The V gene's germline CDR1 is KGHSH and CDR2 LQKENI. J was trimmed by 1 base and V by 6 bases; bases with no gene match: 16. The CDR3 loop spans 18 amino acids. Here the CDR3 DNA reads TGTGCCAGCTCCTTTCGACCCTGGGCAGGGGGCAAGAACACTGAAGCTTTCTTT. It is translated as CASSFRPWAGGKNTEAFF.

This clonotype was picked up many times. This chain joins TRBV27 and TRBJ1-5; D gene ambiguous. V gave up 2 bases and J gave up 10 bases, with 21 bases separating them. This CDR3 comprises 16 residues. Germline V gene sequence: CDR1 MNHEY, CDR2 SMNVEV (reference sequence). CDR3 region: CASSLKGSPTPSPQHF. As DNA, the CDR3 is TGTGCCAGCAGTTTAAAGGGCTCACCGACGCCGTCCCCCCAGCATTTT.